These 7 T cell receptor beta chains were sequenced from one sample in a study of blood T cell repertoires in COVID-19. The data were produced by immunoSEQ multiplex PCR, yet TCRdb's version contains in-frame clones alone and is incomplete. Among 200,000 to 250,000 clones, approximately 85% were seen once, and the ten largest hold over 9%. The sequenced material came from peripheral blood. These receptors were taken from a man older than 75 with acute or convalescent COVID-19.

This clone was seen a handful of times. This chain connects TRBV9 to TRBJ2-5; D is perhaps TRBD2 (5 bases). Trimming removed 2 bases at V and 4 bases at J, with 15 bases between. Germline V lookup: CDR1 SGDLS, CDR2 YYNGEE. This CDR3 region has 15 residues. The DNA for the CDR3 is TGTGCCAGCAGCGTGAGCGGCCTTAAGGTAGAGACCCAGTACTTC. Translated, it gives CASSVSGLKVETQYF.

As DNA, the CDR3 is TGTGCCAGCAGCCGAGGACAGGGAGGGAACTATGGCTACACCTTC. Translated: CASSRGQGGNYGYTF. This chain joins TRBV5-8 and TRBJ1-2, with TRBD1 matching 8 bases. V lost 4 bases, J lost 2 bases, and 7 bases stayed unmatched. This CDR3 is 15 amino acids long. Germline V gene data show CDR1 as SGHTS and CDR2 as YDEGEE.

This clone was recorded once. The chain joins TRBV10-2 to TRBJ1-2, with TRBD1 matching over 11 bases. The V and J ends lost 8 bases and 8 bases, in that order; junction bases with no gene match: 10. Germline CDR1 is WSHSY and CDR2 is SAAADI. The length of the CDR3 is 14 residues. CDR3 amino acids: CASARPGQGEGYTF. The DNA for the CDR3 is TGCGCCAGCGCAAGACCGGGACAGGGGGAAGGCTACACCTTC.

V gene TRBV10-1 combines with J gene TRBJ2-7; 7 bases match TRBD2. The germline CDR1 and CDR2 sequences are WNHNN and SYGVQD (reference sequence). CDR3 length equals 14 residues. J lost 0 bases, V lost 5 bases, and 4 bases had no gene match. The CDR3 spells CASSKAGPSYEQYF. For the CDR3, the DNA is TGCGCCAGCAGTAAAGCGGGGCCCTCCTACGAGCAGTACTTC.

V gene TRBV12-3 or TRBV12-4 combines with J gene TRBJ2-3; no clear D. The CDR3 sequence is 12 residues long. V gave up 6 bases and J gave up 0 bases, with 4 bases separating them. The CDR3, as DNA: TGTGCCAGCAGCAAAAGCACAGATACGCAGTATTTT. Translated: CASSKSTDTQYF.

The chain's CDR3 is CASRSSGTVGYTF. In nucleotides, the CDR3 is TGTGCCAGCAGATCCTCCGGGACAGTCGGCTACACCTTC. The chain couples TRBV28 to TRBJ1-2; 7 nucleotides line up with TRBD1. Trimming at V came to 6 bases and at J to 8 bases, leaving 9 bases not matched to a gene. Germline lookup yields CDR1 MDHEN and CDR2 SYDVKM. This CDR3 spans 13 amino acids.

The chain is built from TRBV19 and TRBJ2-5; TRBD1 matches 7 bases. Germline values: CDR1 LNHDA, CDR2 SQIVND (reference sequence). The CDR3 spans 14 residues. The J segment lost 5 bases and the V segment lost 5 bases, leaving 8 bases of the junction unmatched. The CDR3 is CASSVHRGAETQYF. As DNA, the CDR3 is TGTGCCAGTAGTGTTCACAGGGGAGCTGAGACCCAGTACTTC.